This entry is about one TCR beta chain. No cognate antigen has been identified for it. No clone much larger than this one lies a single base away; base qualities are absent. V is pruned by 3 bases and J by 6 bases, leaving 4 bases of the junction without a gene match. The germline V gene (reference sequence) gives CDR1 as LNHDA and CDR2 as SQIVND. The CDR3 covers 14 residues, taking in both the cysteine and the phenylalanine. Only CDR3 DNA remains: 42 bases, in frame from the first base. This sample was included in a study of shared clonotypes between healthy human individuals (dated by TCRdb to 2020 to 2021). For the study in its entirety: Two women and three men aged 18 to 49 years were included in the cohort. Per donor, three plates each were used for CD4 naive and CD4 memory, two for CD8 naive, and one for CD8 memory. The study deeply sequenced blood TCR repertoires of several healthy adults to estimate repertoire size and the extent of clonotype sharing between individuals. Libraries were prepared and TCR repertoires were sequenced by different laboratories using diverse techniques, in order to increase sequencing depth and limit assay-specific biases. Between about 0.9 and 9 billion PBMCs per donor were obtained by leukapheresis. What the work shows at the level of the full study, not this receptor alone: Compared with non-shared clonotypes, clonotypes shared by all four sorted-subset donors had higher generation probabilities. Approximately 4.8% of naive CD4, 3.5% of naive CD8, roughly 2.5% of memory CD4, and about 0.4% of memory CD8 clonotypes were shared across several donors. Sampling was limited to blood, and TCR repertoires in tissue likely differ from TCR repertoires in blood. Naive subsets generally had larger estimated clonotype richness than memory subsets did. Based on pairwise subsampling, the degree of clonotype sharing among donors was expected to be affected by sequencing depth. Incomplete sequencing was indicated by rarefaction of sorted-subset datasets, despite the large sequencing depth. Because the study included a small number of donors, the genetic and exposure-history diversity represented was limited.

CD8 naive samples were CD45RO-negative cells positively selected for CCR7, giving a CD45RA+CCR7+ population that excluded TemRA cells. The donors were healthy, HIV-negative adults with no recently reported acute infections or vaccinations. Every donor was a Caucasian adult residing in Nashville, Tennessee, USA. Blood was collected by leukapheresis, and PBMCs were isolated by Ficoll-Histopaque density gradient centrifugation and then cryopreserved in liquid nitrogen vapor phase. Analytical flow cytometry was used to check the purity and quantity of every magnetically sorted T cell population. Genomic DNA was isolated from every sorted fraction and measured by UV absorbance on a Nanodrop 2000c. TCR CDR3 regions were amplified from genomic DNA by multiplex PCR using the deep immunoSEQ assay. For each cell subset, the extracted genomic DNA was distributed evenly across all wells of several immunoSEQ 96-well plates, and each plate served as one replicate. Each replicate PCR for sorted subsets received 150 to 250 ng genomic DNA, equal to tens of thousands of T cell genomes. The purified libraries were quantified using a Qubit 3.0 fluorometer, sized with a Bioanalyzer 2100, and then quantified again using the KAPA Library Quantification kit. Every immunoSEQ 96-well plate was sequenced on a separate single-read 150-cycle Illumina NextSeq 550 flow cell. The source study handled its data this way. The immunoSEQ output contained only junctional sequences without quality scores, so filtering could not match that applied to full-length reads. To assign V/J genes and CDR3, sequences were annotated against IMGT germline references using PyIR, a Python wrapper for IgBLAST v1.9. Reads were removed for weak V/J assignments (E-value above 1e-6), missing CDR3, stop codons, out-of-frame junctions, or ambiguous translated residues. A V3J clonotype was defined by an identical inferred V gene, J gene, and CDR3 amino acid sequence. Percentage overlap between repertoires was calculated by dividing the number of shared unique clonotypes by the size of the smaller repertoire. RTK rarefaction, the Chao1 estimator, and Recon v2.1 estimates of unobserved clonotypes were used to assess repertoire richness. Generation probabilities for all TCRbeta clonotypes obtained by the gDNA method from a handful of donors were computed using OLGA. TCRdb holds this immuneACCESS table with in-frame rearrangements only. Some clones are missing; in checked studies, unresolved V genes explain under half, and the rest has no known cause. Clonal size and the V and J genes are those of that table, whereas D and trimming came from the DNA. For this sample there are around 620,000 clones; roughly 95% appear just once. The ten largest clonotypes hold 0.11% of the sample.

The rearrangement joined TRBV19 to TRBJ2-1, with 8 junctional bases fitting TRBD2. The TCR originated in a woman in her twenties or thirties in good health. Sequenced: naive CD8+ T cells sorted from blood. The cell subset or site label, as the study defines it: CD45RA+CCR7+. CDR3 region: CASSISGTSNEQFF. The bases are TGTGCCAGTAGTATCTCCGGGACTAGCAATGAGCAGTTCTTC.